This passage covers 18 T cell receptor beta chains from one sample sequenced in a study of blood T cell repertoires in COVID-19. Clones were sequenced by immunoSEQ multiplex PCR, and TCRdb holds only the in-frame ones, with some missing. The sample includes under 450,000 clones, around 84% of them seen just once. Sequencing input: peripheral blood. Every receptor here comes from a human donor with acute or convalescent COVID-19. The donor label of this sample is uncertain.

The rearrangement joins TRBV7-6 to TRBJ2-7, with 10 nucleotides matching TRBD1. CDR1 is SGHVS, CDR2 FNYEAQ, per germline. V was pared by 5 bases and J by 4 bases, with 8 bases of the junction left unmatched. The CDR3 runs to 15 residues. The CDR3 nucleotides are TGTGCCAGCAGCCAAGGGACAGGGGTAGGGTACGAGCAGTACTTC. Translating it yields CASSQGTGVGYEQYF. Drawing the rest from reference TRBV7-6 and TRBJ2-7, the complete variable domain is GAGVSQSPRYKVTKRGQDVALRCDPISGHVSLYWYRQALGQGPEFLTYFNYEAQQDKSGLPNDRFSAERPEGSISTLTIQRTEQRDSAMYRCASSQGTGVGYEQYFGPGTRLTVT.

This chain links TRBV5-4 with TRBJ2-1; 7 bases fit TRBD1. The germline CDR1 and CDR2 sequences are SGHNT and YYREEE (reference sequence). CDR3 length equals 12 residues. J lost 15 bases, V lost 5 bases, and 11 bases had no gene match. The CDR3 here is CASSWDSLVWFF. The CDR3, as DNA: TGTGCCAGCAGTTGGGACAGCCTTGTTTGGTTCTTC.

CDR3 in amino acids: CAWGQGGLPRFF. CDR3 nucleotide sequence: TGTGCCTGGGGACAGGGAGGACTTCCTCGGTTCTTC. The chain carries TRBV30 and TRBJ2-1, with 8 bases identical to TRBD1. With V trimmed by 5 bases and J by 15 bases, 12 bases remained unmatched. This CDR3 contains 12 residues. Germline CDR1 reads GTSNPN; CDR2 reads SVGIG (reference sequence).

The genes are TRBV7-9 and TRBJ2-3, with D perhaps matching TRBD1 (6 bases). This CDR3 contains 16 residues. Trimming removed 3 bases from V and 1 base from J, with 14 bases in between. Germline loops: CDR1 SEHNR, CDR2 FQNEAQ (reference sequence). The CDR3 DNA follows: TGTGCCAGCAGCTTGCGGCGACAGGTCCGCACAGATACGCAGTATTTT. It yields the protein CASSLRRQVRTDTQYF.

This clone was counted a few times. J is TRBJ1-2 and V is TRBV30; maybe TRBD1 (6 bases). Germline CDR1 reads GTSNPN; CDR2 reads SVGIG (reference sequence). The CDR3 has 13 residues. V was clipped by 2 bases and J by 4 bases, with 11 bases between them. The CDR3 bases are TGTGCCTGGAGTCGACAGGCACTCTATGGCTACACCTTC. It is translated as CAWSRQALYGYTF.

The V and J genes are TRBV12-3 or TRBV12-4 and TRBJ2-7; TRBD1 might be the D (6 bases). The CDR3 has 13 amino acids. V was clipped by 5 bases and J by 2 bases, with 10 bases between them. CDR3 in amino acids: CASSEQGTYEQYF. CDR3 bases: TGTGCCAGCAGTGAACAGGGAACCTACGAGCAGTACTTC.

This chain joins TRBV11-2 and TRBJ1-2; tentative D call: TRBD1 (6 bases). Germline lookup yields CDR1 SGHAT and CDR2 FQNNGV. CDR3 size: 19 residues. V was shortened by 1 base and J by 7 bases, with 28 bases between the two germline ends. CDR3 protein: CASSLVFSMGQGPLPGYTF. In DNA form, the CDR3 reads TGTGCCAGCAGCTTAGTTTTTAGTATGGGGCAGGGGCCTCTCCCTGGCTACACCTTC.

The chain employs TRBV6-5 and TRBJ2-7; tentatively, D is TRBD2 (6 bases). The CDR3 sequence is 13 residues long. The germline CDR1 and CDR2 sequences are MNHEY and SVGAGI. The V end was cut by 4 bases, the J end by 6 bases, with 13 bases between. The CDR3 spells CASSSQEGGEQYF. Written as DNA, the CDR3 is TGTGCCAGCAGTTCCCAGGAGGGCGGCGAGCAGTACTTC.

V is TRBV6-1 and J is TRBJ2-3; 12 bases line up with TRBD1. The CDR3 sequence is 19 residues long. The germline V gene has CDR1 MNHNS and CDR2 SASEGT. The trim removed 4 bases at V and 5 bases at J, leaving 16 bases unmatched. CDR3 nucleotide sequence: TGTGCCAGCAGTGCGCCCGGGACAGGGGGCGCGTGGAGTGGAGATACGCAGTATTTT. It encodes CASSAPGTGGAWSGDTQYF.

V usage is TRBV27 and J usage is TRBJ2-1; no firm D call. The V end lost 2 bases, the J end lost 7 bases, and 9 bases lay between the germline ends. The CDR3 loop spans 13 amino acids. From germline, CDR1 is MNHEY and CDR2 SMNVEV (reference sequence). The CDR3 protein is CASSLAVVNEQFF. In DNA form, the CDR3 reads TGTGCCAGCAGTTTAGCGGTCGTTAATGAGCAGTTCTTC.

The V gene is TRBV27, the J gene TRBJ2-7; TRBD1 matches 9 bases. CDR3 length: 13 residues. Trimming cost V 2 bases and J 10 bases; bases outside gene matches: 6. The germline V gene has CDR1 MNHEY and CDR2 SMNVEV (reference sequence). For the CDR3, the DNA is TGTGCCAGCAGTTTAACAGGGGGCGCTGGTCAGTACTTC. Amino acid sequence: CASSLTGGAGQYF.

V and J are TRBV11-3 and TRBJ1-1; D possibly corresponds to TRBD1 (6 bases). Trimming stripped 0 bases from V and 0 bases from J, with 17 bases between. This CDR3 has 18 amino acids. Germline V gives CDR1 SGHNT, CDR2 YENEEA. The CDR3 DNA follows: TGTGCCAGCAGCTTAGAGAAGGGGGAAAATACCATGAACACTGAAGCTTTCTTT. It yields the protein CASSLEKGENTMNTEAFF.

The chain links TRBV11-3 to TRBJ1-5; D is uncertain. V lost 5 bases and J lost 3, with 20 bases in between. The CDR3 is 17 residues long. Germline loops: CDR1 SGHNT, CDR2 YENEEA. The CDR3 DNA reads TGTGCCAGCAGCCCCAACTGGCGGGTCTGTCCCAATCAGCCCCAGCATTTT. Its translation is CASSPNWRVCPNQPQHF.

The CDR3 DNA reads TGTGCCAGCAGAAAACCGGGACAGGTCAACTATGGCTACACCTTC. Translating it yields CASRKPGQVNYGYTF. The rearrangement links TRBV27 to TRBJ1-2, with 8 bases fitting TRBD1. With V trimmed by 6 bases and J by 2 bases, 8 bases remained unmatched. CDR3 length: 15 amino acids. Germline CDR1 MNHEY, CDR2 SMNVEV (reference sequence).

This clone has a handful of counts. J is TRBJ1-3 and V is TRBV27; TRBD1 might be the D (5 bases). The CDR3 length is 14 residues. Germline V CDR1 and CDR2: MNHEY, SMNVEV (reference sequence). V lost 6 bases and J 0 bases, leaving 9 bases between the germline ends. The CDR3 spells CASREGLSGNTIYF. CDR3 bases: TGTGCCAGCAGAGAGGGACTCTCTGGAAACACCATATATTTT.

This chain uses TRBV5-6 with TRBJ2-3; the D is unclear. This CDR3 contains 15 residues. Germline V lookup: CDR1 SGHDT, CDR2 YYEEEE. V was trimmed by 7 bases and J by 0 bases, leaving 15 bases between them. The CDR3 nucleotides read TGTGCCAGCTTCCCCGGCAGGCTTAGCACAGATACGCAGTATTTT. This translates into CASFPGRLSTDTQYF.

The chain employs TRBV14 and TRBJ1-1; D not resolved. The CDR3 covers 14 residues. Germline values: CDR1 SGHDN, CDR2 FVKESK. V shed 1 base and J shed 4 bases, with 10 bases lying between them. DNA of the CDR3: TGTGCCAGCAGCCAAGCTAGCTTACCCACTGAAGCTTTCTTT. Encoded protein: CASSQASLPTEAFF.

This clone has only one observation. The CDR3, as DNA: TGTGCCAGCAGCAACCTGGACACAGGGTTCTACACCTTC. Its protein product is CASSNLDTGFYTF. The gene calls are TRBV3-1 (or the pseudogene TRBV3-2) and TRBJ1-2; tentative D call: TRBD1 (6 bases). This CDR3 is built from 13 residues. V dropped 5 bases and J dropped 10 bases, with 17 bases sitting between them. Germline loops: CDR1 LGHDT, CDR2 YNNKEL (reference sequence).